Shown below are 9 T cell receptor beta chains from a single sample sequenced in a study of blood T cell repertoires in COVID-19. Clones were sequenced by immunoSEQ multiplex PCR, and TCRdb holds only the in-frame ones, with some missing. The table records approximately 360,000 clones, roughly 90% of them present only once. Sequencing used peripheral blood. Source of these receptors: a man between 18 and 35 years old with active or convalescent COVID-19.

This sequence joins TRBV6-2 or TRBV6-3 and TRBJ1-5; TRBD1 is a possible D gene (6 bases). The CDR3 sequence is 14 residues long. CDR1 MNHEY and CDR2 SVGEGT come from the germline V gene. Between the trimmed V and J ends, which lost 2 bases and 4 bases, there was a span of 9 bases. This CDR3 reads CASSYTGINQPQHF. DNA of the CDR3: TGTGCCAGCAGTTACACAGGGATTAATCAGCCCCAGCATTTT.

The gene calls are TRBV10-2 and TRBJ1-6; TRBD1 matches 7 bases. The CDR3 sequence is 18 residues long. Germline CDR1 reads WSHSY; CDR2 reads SAAADI. Germline trimming cut 2 bases from V and 1 base from J; bases unmatched to any gene: 8. Here the CDR3 reads CASSEIGRGRSYNSPLHF. The DNA for the CDR3 is TGCGCCAGCAGTGAGATCGGCAGGGGGAGGTCCTATAATTCACCCCTCCACTTT.

The V gene is TRBV9, the J gene TRBJ1-2; 7 bases fit TRBD1. The ends lost 0 bases at V and 4 bases at J; junction bases unmatched: 6. The CDR3 has 15 amino acids. Germline assignment: CDR1 SGDLS and CDR2 YYNGEE. The CDR3 loop is CASSVVPGGFYGYTF. The CDR3 DNA reads as TGTGCCAGCAGCGTAGTTCCAGGGGGATTCTATGGCTACACCTTC.

This chain uses TRBV5-1 with TRBJ2-3, with D maybe TRBD2 (6 bases). The CDR3 is made up of 16 amino acids. Looked up from germline, CDR1 is SGHRS and CDR2 is YFSETQ. Trimming pared 0 bases from V and 4 bases from J, leaving 15 bases between. CDR3 in amino acids: CASSLDSARGADTQYF. CDR3 bases: TGCGCCAGCAGCTTGGATTCGGCGCGGGGTGCAGATACGCAGTATTTT. Variable domain in full (rest from reference TRBV5-1 and TRBJ2-3): KAGVTQTPRYLIKTRGQQVTLSCSPISGHRSVSWYQQTPGQGLQFLFEYFSETQRNKGNFPGRFSGRQFSNSRSEMNVSTLELGDSALYLCASSLDSARGADTQYFGPGTRLTVL.

The chain combines TRBV28 with TRBJ1-2; 7 bases line up with TRBD1. Germline V gene data show CDR1 as MDHEN and CDR2 as SYDVKM. This CDR3 has 15 residues. The trim removed 4 bases at V and 4 bases at J, leaving 9 bases unmatched. The CDR3 here is CASSSQGVSGYGYTF. Here the CDR3 DNA reads TGTGCCAGCAGTTCTCAGGGGGTCAGTGGCTATGGCTACACCTTC.

The chain joins TRBV27 to TRBJ2-2, with TRBD2 matching over 7 bases. The germline CDR1 and CDR2 sequences are MNHEY and SMNVEV (reference sequence). Unmatched junction bases numbered 6, after V lost 6 bases and J lost 5 bases. There are 14 residues in the CDR3. This CDR3 reads CASSVRDYTGELFF. The CDR3 coding sequence is TGTGCCAGCAGCGTACGGGACTATACCGGGGAGCTGTTTTTT.

The rearrangement links TRBV19 to TRBJ1-2, with D unclear. The CDR3 loop spans 14 amino acids. V was trimmed by 4 bases and J by 3 bases, leaving 12 bases between them. Germline V gene lookup returns CDR1 LNHDA and CDR2 SQIVND (reference sequence). For the CDR3, the DNA is TGTGCCAGTAGTACGGTAACAGAGCACTATGGCTACACCTTC. Translating it yields CASSTVTEHYGYTF.

The rearrangement joins TRBV2 to TRBJ2-7, with 7 bases fitting TRBD2. With V trimmed by 10 bases and J by 0 bases, 6 bases remained unmatched. Per germline, CDR1 SNHLY and CDR2 FYNNEI. The CDR3 totals 13 residues. The CDR3 reads CATAGDFSYEQYF. The CDR3, as DNA: TGTGCCACCGCGGGGGACTTCTCCTACGAGCAGTACTTC.

The V and J genes are TRBV27 and TRBJ1-2, with a tentative D call TRBD1 (5 bases). Per the germline V gene, CDR1 is MNHEY and CDR2 is SMNVEV (reference sequence). The ends were cut back, 2 bases at V and 8 bases at J, with 15 bases in the middle. CDR3 size: 14 residues. CDR3 sequence (DNA): TGTGCCAGCAGTTTAGTCGGGGGTGGGCGAGGCTACACCTTC. Amino acids: CASSLVGGGRGYTF.